The T cell receptor (beta chain) under discussion was sequenced for a study of Ad26.COV2.S vaccination and SARS-CoV-2 variants. At the level of the study: Ad26.COV2.S was injected intramuscularly once or twice, 56 days apart.

The germline V gene encodes CDR1 LNHDA and CDR2 SQIVND (reference sequence). This CDR3 comprises 13 residues. V was trimmed by 4 bases and J by 7 bases, leaving 13 bases between them. The treatment here: 15 to 20 received Ad26.COV2.S at low or high dose, single or two shots; about 5 received placebo; per-sample allocation not given. Repertoires come from day 63 after the first vaccine or placebo injection. Some clones are missing from TCRdb's copy, which holds only in-frame ones; the method was immunoSEQ multiplex PCR. The sample comprises hundreds of thousands of clones, more than 75% of which are singletons, and roughly 3.6% rests with the top ten.

Sample: peripheral blood, taken in a trial of Ad26.COV2.S vaccine versus placebo. The chain uses TRBV19 and TRBJ1-2, with unresolved D. The sequence derives from a person aged 18 to 65 who received the Ad26.COV2.S COVID-19 vaccine or a placebo. In nucleotides, the CDR3 is TGTGCCAGTAGTAAATCCGCGCTCGTTGGCTACACCTTC. Its protein product is CASSKSALVGYTF.